Included here is one T cell receptor (beta chain) sequence, with context. This entry is derived from a study of cytomegalovirus exposure and HLA in healthy donors. In the study overall: An analysis done earlier identified approximately 120 million unique TCR beta sequences from about 179 million T cells.

V was cut by 2 bases and J by 7 bases, with 18 bases left in between. The CDR3 is made up of 15 amino acids. Germline CDR1 and CDR2: LGHNA and YNFKEQ. Amplification used 60 Vbeta primers and 13 Jbeta primers. Method: immunoSEQ multiplex PCR; TCRdb's copy keeps in-frame clones and lacks some. Here the sample spans some 130,000 clones, roughly three quarters being singletons. The V and J genes are TRBV4-2 and TRBJ2-7; TRBD2 is a possible D gene (6 bases). The sequence came from a man aged 25-45 years in good health and CMV-seronegative. Specimen: PBMCs. The CDR3 region has the DNA TGTGCCAGCAGCCAAAAATCGGGGGAGGTGCGGGAGCAGTACTTC. Translated, it gives CASSQKSGEVREQYF.